A selection of T cell receptor beta chains follows, all from one sample in a study of post-analysis software for immune sequencing data. TCRdb re-analysed the PCR reads in MiXCR, keeping a single row per CDR3 protein. The sample contains 450,000 to 650,000 distinct CDR3 sequences, 40% to 50% of which appear only once. Sequencing was done on a sample of blood. These receptors were obtained from a girl between 10 and 17 years old with multiple sclerosis. The CDR3 runs from the conserved cysteine through the conserved F or W. The D gene is left open where the match is weak. Clone size is given for some rows only: seen once, a few or many times, or a class if the clone is expanded.

>TRBV7-2|17|few|TRBD1|TRBJ1-4
TGTGCCAGCAGCACAGCCTTACATACAGGGGGCAGGGAAAAACTGTTTTTT
CASSTALHTGGREKLFF
>TRBV12-3/TRBV12-4|15|few|TRBD1|TRBJ2-6
TGTGCCACCCACTGGGACAGGACTGGGGCCAACGTCCTGACTTTC
CATHWDRTGANVLTF
>TRBV7-9|17|.|.|TRBJ2-3
TGTGCCAGCAGCCAAGGGCTATCCGGGCGGGTGAGAGATACGCAGTATTTT
CASSQGLSGRVRDTQYF
>TRBV5-1|15|.|.|TRBJ2-1
TGCGCCAGCAGCTCAGCGGGTCCAACCTACAATGAGCAGTTCTTC
CASSSAGPTYNEQFF
>TRBV20-1|13|.|.|TRBJ1-5
TGCAGTGCTAGAGGGGGGTTCAATCAGCCCCAGCATTTT
CSARGGFNQPQHF
>TRBV5-1|17|.|.|TRBJ1-5
TGCGCCAGCAGCTTGGGTTACGGGGGGCCGGGCAATCAGCCCCAGCATTTT
CASSLGYGGPGNQPQHF
>TRBV5-1|16|few|TRBD2|TRBJ2-1
TGCGCCAGCAGCTTGGCCAGCGGGGGATCCTACAATGAGCAGTTCTTC
CASSLASGGSYNEQFF
>TRBV20-1|13|.|.|TRBJ1-5
TGCAGTGCTAGACCCCCGGGCAATCAGCCCCAGCATTTT
CSARPPGNQPQHF
>TRBV6-6|12|.|.|TRBJ2-4
TGTGCCAGCAGCCTCGACTCAGGGGTTCAGTACTTC
CASSLDSGVQYF
>TRBV12-3/TRBV12-4|16|.|.|TRBJ2-5
TGTGCCAGCAGTTGGGGGAAGGACAAAATCCAAGAGACCCAGTACTTC
CASSWGKDKIQETQYF
>TRBV7-9|14|.|TRBD2|TRBJ2-1
TGTGCCAACAGGGGGACTAGCGAGGGCAATGAGCAGTTCTTC
CANRGTSEGNEQFF
>TRBV29-1|13|.|TRBD2|TRBJ2-7
TGCAGCGTTGAAGCTAGCGGGAGCTACGAGCAGTACTTC
CSVEASGSYEQYF
>TRBV6-1|14|.|.|TRBJ2-5
TGTGCCAGCAGTGCCGGGCGGACCATGCAGACCCAGTACTTC
CASSAGRTMQTQYF
>TRBV29-1|14|.|.|TRBJ1-4
TGCAGCGTTGAGGGCCGGGACAATAATGAAAAACTGTTTTTT
CSVEGRDNNEKLFF
>TRBV7-8|14|.|.|TRBJ2-7
TGTGCCAGCAGCGCCGGGCGGTTCTCCTACGAGCAGTACTTC
CASSAGRFSYEQYF
>TRBV20-1|14|.|TRBD2|TRBJ2-1
TGCAGCGCCCAGCGGGAGGCGGCCTACAATGAGCAGTTCTTC
CSAQREAAYNEQFF
>TRBV4-2|15|.|.|TRBJ1-2
TGTGCCAGCAGCCAAGATCTTGGGGTTAACTATGGCTACACCTTC
CASSQDLGVNYGYTF
>TRBV7-3|18|.|TRBD1|TRBJ2-1
TGTGCCAGCAGCTCCCGGCCCGCCGGGACAGACTATTACAATGAGCAGTTCTTC
CASSSRPAGTDYYNEQFF
>TRBV9|13|.|.|TRBJ2-3
TGTGCCAGCAGCTGGGACGCCAGAGATACGCAGTATTTT
CASSWDARDTQYF
>TRBV5-1|13|.|.|TRBJ2-5
TGCGCCAGCAGCTCCCAAGAACAAGAGACCCAGTACTTC
CASSSQEQETQYF
>TRBV29-1|14|.|TRBD2|TRBJ2-7
TGCAGCGCAGAAAGCGGGGGGGCCTACAATGAGCAGTACTTC
CSAESGGAYNEQYF
>TRBV10-3|13|.|.|TRBJ1-1
TGTGCCATCAGTGACAGGGGCATCACTGAAGCTTTCTTT
CAISDRGITEAFF
>TRBV6-4|14|.|.|TRBJ2-1
TGTGCCAGCAGTGACTCGGGAGGCTCCAATGAGCAGTTCTTC
CASSDSGGSNEQFF
>TRBV5-1|16|.|TRBD1|TRBJ2-4
TGCGCCAGCAGCTCCGGACAGGGGGCTGGCAAAAACATTCAGTACTTC
CASSSGQGAGKNIQYF
>TRBV12-3/TRBV12-4|14|.|.|TRBJ1-1
TGTGCCAGCATCCTCCGTCGGGACGCCACTGAAGCTTTCTTT
CASILRRDATEAFF
>TRBV7-3|17|.|TRBD1|TRBJ1-2
TGTGCCAGCAGCGTCCCGGGACAGGGGAAGTTCGATTACGGCTACACCTTC
CASSVPGQGKFDYGYTF
>TRBV3-1|14|.|.|TRBJ2-5
TGTGCCAGCAGGAAGCGAGGTAGTTCGGAGACCCAGTACTTC
CASRKRGSSETQYF
>TRBV27|14|.|.|TRBJ1-5
TGTGCCAGCAGTCCCCCAGGGGTTTATCAGCCCCAGCATTTT
CASSPPGVYQPQHF
>TRBV20-1|18|once|.|TRBJ1-3
TGCAGTGCTAGTGCTCTCCGGGGAGGGACGACTTCTCGGAACACCATATATTTT
CSASALRGGTTSRNTIYF
>TRBV12-3/TRBV12-4|13|.|TRBD2|TRBJ2-1
TGTGCCAGCAGCCTATCCCAATCCGGGACTAAGTTCTTC
CASSLSQSGTKFF
>TRBV6-1|12|few|.|TRBJ1-6
TGTGCCAGCAGCTGGACGGATTCACCCCTCCACTTT
CASSWTDSPLHF
>TRBV27|14|.|TRBD2|TRBJ2-5
TGTGCCAGCAGGCCTCTAGCGGGAGCGGAGACCCAGTACTTC
CASRPLAGAETQYF
>TRBV10-3|13|few|.|TRBJ2-3
TGTGCCACGGCACGAGGGCCCGCAGATACGCAGTATTTT
CATARGPADTQYF
>TRBV29-1|17|.|.|TRBJ1-2
TGCAGCGTTGATGAGATGTTTCGGGACGAGGCGAACTATGGCTACACCTTC
CSVDEMFRDEANYGYTF
>TRBV7-6|14|.|TRBD1|TRBJ1-1
TGTGCCAGCAGCTTCGGGACAGGGGGCACTGAAGCTTTCTTT
CASSFGTGGTEAFF
>TRBV15|16|.|TRBD2|TRBJ2-7
TGTGCCACCAGCAGAGGAGCGGGACTAGCGGGGGACGAGCAGTACTTC
CATSRGAGLAGDEQYF
>TRBV5-1|14|.|.|TRBJ2-1
TGCGCCAGCAGCTTGGGGGATACCTACAATGAGCAGTTCTTC
CASSLGDTYNEQFF
>TRBV20-1|15|many|TRBD2|TRBJ2-5
TGCAGTGCTAGAGATTCCGCGGGGGGGCCAGAGACCCAGTACTTC
CSARDSAGGPETQYF
>TRBV20-1|14|once|.|TRBJ1-4
TGCAGTGCTAGCAGGGTGGAAGCTAATGAAAAACTGTTTTTT
CSASRVEANEKLFF
>TRBV12-3/TRBV12-4|20|.|TRBD2|TRBJ2-3
TGTGCCAGCAGTTTCCCCGGGACTAGCGGGGGGGCCTCAGGCACAGATACGCAGTATTTT
CASSFPGTSGGASGTDTQYF
>TRBV11-3|15|once|TRBD1|TRBJ2-2
TGTGCCAGCTCCGTGGGACAGGGTTTCACCGGGGAGCTGTTTTTT
CASSVGQGFTGELFF
>TRBV12-3/TRBV12-4|15|.|.|TRBJ1-2
TGTGCCAGCAGTTTAAGGGGGGAGACCCACTATGGCTACACCTTC
CASSLRGETHYGYTF
>TRBV4-2|14|few|TRBD1|TRBJ2-5
TGTGCCAGCAGCGAGACAGGGGTACAAGAGACCCAGTACTTC
CASSETGVQETQYF
>TRBV9|15|.|TRBD2|TRBJ2-1
TGTGCCAGCAGCGTTATCAGCGGGGGGGCCGCTGAGCAGTTCTTC
CASSVISGGAAEQFF
>TRBV20-1|15|.|.|TRBJ2-5
TGCAGTGCTAACACACTTGGGACTCACCAAGAGACCCAGTACTTC
CSANTLGTHQETQYF